This T cell receptor beta chain was sequenced for a study of control samples from healthy donors and cancer patients. Assay: immunoSEQ multiplex PCR; the TCRdb copy retains only in-frame clones and omits some. The sample lists 65,000 to 75,000 clones, 87% occurring once. Germline-derived CDR1 and CDR2 are SEHNR and FQNEAQ (reference sequence). This CDR3 region has 15 residues. Trimming took 7 bases from V and 5 from J; bases not matched to a gene: 6. V gene TRBV7-9 combines with J gene TRBJ2-1, with 12 bases lining up with TRBD2. Sample: blood. The TCR comes from a woman aged 50 to 65 in good health. CDR3 DNA: TGTGCCAGCATCCGCGGACTAGCGGGGAACAATGAGCAGTTCTTC. Translating it yields CASIRGLAGNNEQFF.